A single sample is the source of the 24 T cell receptor beta chains below, sequenced in a study of T-cell reconstitution after alpha-beta-depleted transplantation in children. Using unique molecular identifiers, the investigators prepared the TCRbeta library. One entry per CDR3 protein results from TCRdb running MiXCR on the PCR reads. Of 400,000 to 450,000 distinct CDR3 sequences listed, about 40% are singletons. The starting material was PBMCs, obtained before TCRalphabeta/CD19-depleted stem cell transplant. The receptor source for this set is a girl aged 2-10 years with aplastic anemia, due to receive a stem cell transplant.

A single count supports this clonotype. The chain links TRBV5-1 to TRBJ2-7; D possibly corresponds to TRBD2 (6 bases). The CDR3 has 13 amino acids. The germline CDR1 and CDR2 sequences are SGHRS and YFSETQ. V was trimmed by 0 bases and J by 5 bases, leaving 9 bases between them. Here the CDR3 reads CASSLEGRNEQYF. CDR3 DNA sequence: TGCGCCAGCAGCTTGGAGGGGAGGAACGAGCAGTACTTC.

The J gene is TRBJ2-2, the V gene TRBV29-1; 7 positions agree with TRBD2. With 6 bases clipped from V and 7 bases from J, the junction kept 11 bases outside the gene matches. The CDR3 has 14 amino acids. Germline CDR1 reads SQVTM; CDR2 reads ANQGSEA. CDR3 loop: CSVAGRRPHGELFF. The CDR3 DNA reads TGCAGCGTAGCGGGACGTCGGCCTCACGGGGAGCTGTTTTTT.

This clonotype was detected a few times. The CDR3 loop is CASSPGTLSGANVLTF. CDR3 bases: TGTGCCAGCAGCCCCGGGACACTCTCTGGGGCCAACGTCCTGACTTTC. The chain couples TRBV16 to TRBJ2-6, with a tentative D call TRBD1 (6 bases). Germline lookup yields CDR1 KGHSY and CDR2 FQNENV. The CDR3 loop spans 16 amino acids. Trimming took off 4 bases at V and 0 bases at J, with 10 bases between the two ends.

In its sample, this clonotype was seen a few times. The V gene is TRBV5-6, the J gene TRBJ1-5; D unclear. CDR3 size: 14 residues. The germline V gene encodes CDR1 SGHDT and CDR2 YYEEEE. Trimming took 2 bases from V and 4 from J, leaving 10 bases between them. Here the CDR3 reads CASSFGHWNQPQHF. Written as DNA, the CDR3 is TGTGCCAGCAGCTTTGGGCACTGGAATCAGCCCCAGCATTTT.

This chain uses TRBV3-1 with TRBJ1-5; D is uncertain. Between the trimmed V and J ends, which lost 1 base and 0 bases, there was a span of 10 bases. This CDR3 contains 16 residues. Germline CDR1 LGHDT, CDR2 YNNKEL (reference sequence). CDR3 sequence reads: CASSQAGGLSNQPQHF. DNA of the CDR3: TGTGCCAGCAGCCAAGCAGGCGGACTTAGCAATCAGCCCCAGCATTTT.

In regard to this clonotype: An end of the junction differs from the germline gene, which may be a read error. This rearrangement joins TRBV7-2 to TRBJ2-1; 8 bases map to TRBD2. Germline V CDR1 and CDR2: SGHTA, FQGNSA. The CDR3 contains 15 residues. The CDR3 loop reads CASSLDLAGTNGQFF. The CDR3 DNA reads as TGTGCCAGCAGCTTAGATTTAGCGGGAACAAATGGGCAGTTCTTC.

The chain uses TRBV30 and TRBJ2-1, with D tentatively TRBD2 (6 bases). CDR1 and CDR2 from the germline V gene are GTSNPN and SVGIG (reference sequence). The CDR3 has 15 amino acids. V gave up 0 bases and J gave up 4 bases, with 13 bases separating them. The CDR3, as DNA: TGTGCCTGGAGTGTAGGGCTAGCGCCTTACAATGAGCAGTTCTTC. The encoded protein is CAWSVGLAPYNEQFF.

This clonotype occurred a few times. The V gene is TRBV20-1, the J gene TRBJ2-3; the D gene could be TRBD1 or TRBD2 (6 bases each). This CDR3 spans 17 amino acids. Germline V gives CDR1 DFQATT, CDR2 SNEGSKA (reference sequence). Trimming shortened V by 2 bases and J by 1 base, and 19 bases separated the two germline ends. CDR3 sequence: CSARKSRGDGGTDTQYF. In nucleotides, the CDR3 is TGCAGTGCTAGAAAGTCGAGGGGGGACGGGGGCACAGATACGCAGTATTTT.

This clonotype was counted between two and nine times. The chain couples TRBV20-1 to TRBJ2-3, with 7 bases lining up with TRBD2. Per the germline V gene, CDR1 is DFQATT and CDR2 is SNEGSKA (reference sequence). The CDR3 loop spans 12 amino acids. The junction had 5 bases not matched to a gene; V was cut back by 8 bases and J by 3 bases. CDR3 nucleotide sequence: TGCAGTAGGCGGGAGCTGACAGATACGCAGTATTTT. Encoded protein: CSRRELTDTQYF.

This clonotype has ten or more counts. This chain links TRBV6-1 with TRBJ2-2; TRBD2 aligns across 7 bases. V shed 6 bases, J shed 0 bases, and the junction held 7 bases outside the gene matches. Germline CDR1 MNHNS, CDR2 SASEGT. The CDR3 totals 16 residues. The CDR3 reads CASRFRGTTNTGELFF. CDR3 DNA: TGTGCCAGCAGATTTCGAGGGACTACGAACACCGGGGAGCTGTTTTTT.

The chain carries TRBV7-6 and TRBJ2-7; D is possibly TRBD2 (5 bases). Germline CDR1 reads SGHVS; CDR2 reads FNYEAQ. Trimming removed 5 bases from V and 6 bases from J, with 14 bases in between. The CDR3 spans 13 residues. The CDR3 nucleotides are TGTGCCAGCAGCACTTCAGGAGGAAGCGAGCAGTACTTC. It yields the protein CASSTSGGSEQYF. The full variable domain, in which reference TRBV7-6 and TRBJ2-7 provide the parts outside the CDR3, is GAGVSQSPRYKVTKRGQDVALRCDPISGHVSLYWYRQALGQGPEFLTYFNYEAQQDKSGLPNDRFSAERPEGSISTLTIQRTEQRDSAMYRCASSTSGGSEQYFGPGTRLTVT.

The V gene is TRBV9, the J gene TRBJ2-2, with D possibly being TRBD2 (6 bases). From germline, CDR1 is SGDLS and CDR2 YYNGEE. The length of the CDR3 is 15 residues. With 0 bases removed from V and 4 bases from J, the gap between germline ends came to 10 bases. CDR3 protein: CASSVGRAGTGELFF. CDR3 sequence (DNA): TGTGCCAGCAGCGTAGGGAGGGCGGGCACCGGGGAGCTGTTTTTT.

This chain uses TRBV20-1 with TRBJ2-5; D is perhaps TRBD1 (6 bases). The CDR3 loop spans 13 amino acids. Trimming stripped 2 bases from V and 3 bases from J, with 10 bases between. Germline V gene lookup returns CDR1 DFQATT and CDR2 SNEGSKA (reference sequence). The CDR3 DNA follows: TGCAGTGCTAGACCGACAGGAGAAGAGACCCAGTACTTC. Its protein is CSARPTGEETQYF.

V usage is TRBV3-1 and J usage is TRBJ2-3; the D gene is possibly TRBD2 (6 bases). Germline V gene lookup returns CDR1 LGHDT and CDR2 YNNKEL (reference sequence). This CDR3 has 14 amino acids. V shed 4 bases and J shed 3 bases, with 11 bases lying between them. The CDR3 region has the DNA TGTGCCAGCAGCCCAGGGACTGTTACAGATACGCAGTATTTT. Amino acid sequence: CASSPGTVTDTQYF.

This clonotype was counted a few times. The gene calls are TRBV10-3 and TRBJ2-3, with 11 bases fitting TRBD1. CDR1 is ENHRY and CDR2 is SYGVKD in the germline V gene. Losses at the gene ends were 8 bases for V and 8 bases for J; bases not matched to a gene: 6. This CDR3 region has 13 residues. The CDR3 here is CAIGTGGVVTQYF. CDR3 in DNA: TGTGCCATCGGGACAGGGGGGGTGGTTACGCAGTATTTT.

The chain links TRBV28 to TRBJ2-5; 10 nucleotides align to TRBD2. This CDR3 has 16 amino acids. J was trimmed by 1 base and V by 3 bases; bases with no gene match: 5. Per the germline V gene, CDR1 is MDHEN and CDR2 is SYDVKM. CDR3 sequence (DNA): TGTGCCAGCAGTTTTGTAGCGGGGGGCCGCCAAGAGACCCAGTACTTC. It translates to CASSFVAGGRQETQYF.

The chain combines TRBV27 with TRBJ2-1; D possibly corresponds to TRBD2 (5 bases). The CDR3 totals 15 residues. Germline V gives CDR1 MNHEY, CDR2 SMNVEV (reference sequence). Trimming took off 8 bases at V and 2 bases at J, with 16 bases between the two ends. CDR3: CASFDIAFTYNEQFF. The CDR3 DNA sequence: TGTGCCAGCTTCGATATAGCGTTTACCTACAATGAGCAGTTCTTC.

A note on this clonotype: This could be a read error, since a much larger clone is one nucleotide away. The V and J genes are TRBV19 and TRBJ2-7; 7 bases match TRBD1. The V gene's germline CDR1 is LNHDA and CDR2 SQIVND (reference sequence). The CDR3 is 13 amino acids. The CDR3 region is CASSMYRGYEHYF. DNA of the CDR3: TGTGCCAGTAGTATGTACAGGGGCTACGAGCATTACTTC.

The chain recombines TRBV20-1 with TRBJ2-3, with 8 bases identical to TRBD2. There are 14 residues in the CDR3. V was clipped by 5 bases and J by 4 bases; unmatched bases: 8. Germline CDR1 is DFQATT and CDR2 is SNEGSKA (reference sequence). Here the CDR3 reads CSAGPSGGSDTQYF. The CDR3 nucleotides read TGCAGTGCTGGCCCCTCGGGGGGGTCAGATACGCAGTATTTT.

The J gene is TRBJ1-2, the V gene TRBV30, with TRBD1 matching 8 bases. The CDR3 consists of 14 residues. V shed 2 bases and J 3 bases; nucleotides not matched to a gene: 5. The germline V gene has CDR1 GTSNPN and CDR2 SVGIG (reference sequence). In nucleotides, the CDR3 is TGTGCCTGGAGTAGAGGACAGGGCGACTATGGCTACACCTTC. This sequence encodes CAWSRGQGDYGYTF.

V and J are TRBV20-1 and TRBJ1-5; D is ambiguous. There are 14 residues in the CDR3. Germline V gene sequence: CDR1 DFQATT, CDR2 SNEGSKA (reference sequence). The ends were cut back, 4 bases at V and 0 bases at J, with 10 bases in the middle. Here the CDR3 DNA reads TGCAGTGCTAAGACCGATGCTAGCAATCAGCCCCAGCATTTT. It encodes CSAKTDASNQPQHF.

This clonotype was recorded at least ten times. This rearrangement joins TRBV3-1 to TRBJ2-1; no clear D. Germline lookup yields CDR1 LGHDT and CDR2 YNNKEL (reference sequence). Deletions cut 2 bases from V and 0 bases from J, with 8 bases between. There are 15 residues in the CDR3. For the CDR3, the DNA is TGTGCCAGCAGCCAACGGAGAAGCTCCTACAATGAGCAGTTCTTC. It is translated as CASSQRRSSYNEQFF.

This clonotype was counted ten times or more. This rearrangement joins TRBV5-1 to TRBJ2-5; weak D call: TRBD1 (7 bases). Germline lookup yields CDR1 SGHRS and CDR2 YFSETQ. The CDR3 totals 16 residues. Trimming took 4 bases from V and 1 from J, leaving 17 bases between them. The CDR3 here is CASSLGQASAQETQYF. In nucleotides, the CDR3 is TGCGCCAGCAGCCTTGGACAGGCTAGCGCCCAAGAGACCCAGTACTTC.

This clonotype turned up a few times. The V call is TRBV4-1, the J call TRBJ2-7; tentatively, D is TRBD1 (5 bases). V shed 0 bases and J shed 11 bases, with 23 bases lying between them. There are 16 residues in the CDR3. From germline, CDR1 is MGHRA and CDR2 YSYEKL. The CDR3 DNA is TGCGCCAGCAGCCAAGAAAGGCAGCAGCAGGGATCGGTGAAGTACTTC. Protein sequence: CASSQERQQQGSVKYF.